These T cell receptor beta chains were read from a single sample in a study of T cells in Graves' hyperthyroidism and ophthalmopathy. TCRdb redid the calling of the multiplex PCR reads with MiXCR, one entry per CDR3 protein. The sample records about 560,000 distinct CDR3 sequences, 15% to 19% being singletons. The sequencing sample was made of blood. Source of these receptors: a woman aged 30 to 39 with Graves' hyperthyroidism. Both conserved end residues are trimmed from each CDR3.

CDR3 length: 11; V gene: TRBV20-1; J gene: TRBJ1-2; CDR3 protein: SASIQGDYGYT
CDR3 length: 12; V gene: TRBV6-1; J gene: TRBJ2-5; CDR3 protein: ASRGTEGGETQY
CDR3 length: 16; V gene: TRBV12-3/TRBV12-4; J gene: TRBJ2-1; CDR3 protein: ASSSPGLAASSYNEQF
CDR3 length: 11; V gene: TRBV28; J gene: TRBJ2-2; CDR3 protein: ASRPPGDGELF
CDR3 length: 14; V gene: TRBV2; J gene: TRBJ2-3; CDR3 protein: ASNRLAGGPADTQY
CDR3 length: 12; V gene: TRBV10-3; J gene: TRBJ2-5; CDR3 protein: AISEFKWRETQY
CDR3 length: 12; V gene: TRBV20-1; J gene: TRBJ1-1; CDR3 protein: SANHEVENTEAF
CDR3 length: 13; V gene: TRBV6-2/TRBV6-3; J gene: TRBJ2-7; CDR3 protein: ASSYAGGLTYEQY
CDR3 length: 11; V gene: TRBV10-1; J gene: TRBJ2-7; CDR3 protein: ASSESIRGKQY
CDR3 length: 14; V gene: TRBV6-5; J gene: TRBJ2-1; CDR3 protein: ASSYSKGTSYNEQF
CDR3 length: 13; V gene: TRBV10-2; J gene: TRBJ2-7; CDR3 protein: ASSGLAGTSYEQY
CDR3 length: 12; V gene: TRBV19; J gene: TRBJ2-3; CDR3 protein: ASSKAGLPDTQY
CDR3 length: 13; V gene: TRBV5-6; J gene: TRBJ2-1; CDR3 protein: ASRGTSGGVNEQF
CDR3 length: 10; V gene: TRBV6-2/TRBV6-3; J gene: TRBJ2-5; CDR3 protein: ASTRSAETQY
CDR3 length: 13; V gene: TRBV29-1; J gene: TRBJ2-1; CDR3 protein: SVSGRAAGSDEQF
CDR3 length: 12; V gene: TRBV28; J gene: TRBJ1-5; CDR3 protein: ASSFSGMRQPQH
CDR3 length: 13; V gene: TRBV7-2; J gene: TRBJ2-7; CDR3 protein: ASSFRTGGSYEQY
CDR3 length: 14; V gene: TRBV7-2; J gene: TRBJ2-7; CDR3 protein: ASSLASSDRTYEQY
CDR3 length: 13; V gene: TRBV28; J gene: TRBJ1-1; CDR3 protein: ASTPMDGLYTEAF
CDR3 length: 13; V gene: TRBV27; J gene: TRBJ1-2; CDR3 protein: ASSSSGVHNYGYT
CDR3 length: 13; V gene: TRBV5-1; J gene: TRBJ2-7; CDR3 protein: ASSRGEGFTYEQY
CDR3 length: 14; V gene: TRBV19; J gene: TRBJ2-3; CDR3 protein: ASSTGQGAGADTQY
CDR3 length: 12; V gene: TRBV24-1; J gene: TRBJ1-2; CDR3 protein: AASDRTDNYGYT
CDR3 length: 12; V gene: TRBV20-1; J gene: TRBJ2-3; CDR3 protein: SAPVTSSTDTQY
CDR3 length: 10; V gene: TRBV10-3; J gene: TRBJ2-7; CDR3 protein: AISEGVYEQY
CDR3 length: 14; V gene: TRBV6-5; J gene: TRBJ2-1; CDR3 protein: ASSYDPSGAYNEQF
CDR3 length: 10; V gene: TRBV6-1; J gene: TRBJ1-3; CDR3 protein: ASSAQGDTIY
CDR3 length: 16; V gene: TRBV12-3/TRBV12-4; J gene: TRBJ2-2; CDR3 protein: ASRRMRGWESLGGELF
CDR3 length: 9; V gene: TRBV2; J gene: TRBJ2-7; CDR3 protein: ASNQGGGQY
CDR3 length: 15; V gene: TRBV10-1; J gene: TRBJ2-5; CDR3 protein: ASSESVTGLQQETQY
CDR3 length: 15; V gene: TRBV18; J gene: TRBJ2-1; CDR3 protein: ASSPSPQGSSYNEQF
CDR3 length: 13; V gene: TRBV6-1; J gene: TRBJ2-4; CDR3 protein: ASSELSDAKNIQY
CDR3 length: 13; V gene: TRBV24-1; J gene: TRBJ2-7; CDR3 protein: ATSDVTSSADEQY
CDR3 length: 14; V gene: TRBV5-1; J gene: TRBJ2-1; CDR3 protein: ASSLGGTGGYNEQF
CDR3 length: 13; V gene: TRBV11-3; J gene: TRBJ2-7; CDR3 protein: ASSSPTGGGYEQY
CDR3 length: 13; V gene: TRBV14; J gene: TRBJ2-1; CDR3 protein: ASSQSPGQGNEQF
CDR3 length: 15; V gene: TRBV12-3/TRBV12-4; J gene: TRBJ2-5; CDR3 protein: ASSPPRGRIVQETQY
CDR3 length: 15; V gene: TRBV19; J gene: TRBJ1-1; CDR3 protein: ASLSGTGYFGGTEAF
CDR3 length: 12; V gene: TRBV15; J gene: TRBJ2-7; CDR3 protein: ATSTGLAVYEQY
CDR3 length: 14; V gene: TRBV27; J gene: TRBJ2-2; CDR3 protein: ASSVYRGRRTGELF
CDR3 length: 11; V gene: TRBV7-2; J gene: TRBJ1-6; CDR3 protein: ASSRRGDSPLH
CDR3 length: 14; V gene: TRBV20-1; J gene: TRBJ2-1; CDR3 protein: SARDTAGGSYNEQF
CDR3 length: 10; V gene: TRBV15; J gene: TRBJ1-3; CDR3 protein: ATKGYGNTIY
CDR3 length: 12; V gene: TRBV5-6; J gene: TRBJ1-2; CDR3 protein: ASSFDREGRGYT
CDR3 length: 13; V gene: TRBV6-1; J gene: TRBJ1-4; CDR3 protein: ASSESETGYEKLF
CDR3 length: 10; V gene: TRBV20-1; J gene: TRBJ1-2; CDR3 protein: SARGTNYGYT
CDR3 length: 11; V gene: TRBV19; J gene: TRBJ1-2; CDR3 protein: ASTAGFNYGYT
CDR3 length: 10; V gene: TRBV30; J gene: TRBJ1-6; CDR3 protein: AWSPSLAPLH
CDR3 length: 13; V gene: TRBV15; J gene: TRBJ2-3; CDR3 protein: ATSRRTGGTDTQY
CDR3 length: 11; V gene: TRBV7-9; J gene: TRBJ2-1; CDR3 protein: ASSLRLYNEQF
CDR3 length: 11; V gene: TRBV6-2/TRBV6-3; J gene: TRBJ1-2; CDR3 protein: AATPLSGYGYT
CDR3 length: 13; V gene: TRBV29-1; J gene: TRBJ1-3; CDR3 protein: SVESKGVRGNTIY
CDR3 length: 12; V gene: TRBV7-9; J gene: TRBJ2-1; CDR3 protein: ASRRAAGANEQF
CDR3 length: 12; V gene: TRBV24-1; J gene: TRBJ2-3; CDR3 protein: ATSGNRGTDTQY
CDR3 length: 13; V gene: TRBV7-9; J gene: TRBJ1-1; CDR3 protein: ASSLVGGWNTEAF
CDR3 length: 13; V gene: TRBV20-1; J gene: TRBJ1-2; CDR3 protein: SARGDRVGNYGYT
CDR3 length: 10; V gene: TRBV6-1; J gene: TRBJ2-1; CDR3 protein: ASTYTANEQF
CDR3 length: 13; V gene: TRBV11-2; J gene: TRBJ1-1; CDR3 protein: ASSLPGHMNTEAF